This T cell receptor (beta chain) is from a study of blood T cell repertoires in COVID-19. Overall study context: Sources were T cells, B-cell-depleted T cells, or PBMCs; the material itself was cDNA or gDNA.

Per the authors' pipeline: Estimated nucleated cell counts came from reference gene primer amplification. Repertoires were generated with immunoSEQ multiplex PCR, while TCRdb's copy carries only in-frame clones and drops some. From that table come the V and J calls and clone size; the DNA was used to work out D and trimming. The table shows under 350,000 clones, with roughly 91% occurring only once. Enrolled through a virtual design, the participants were between about 18 and 89 years of age and came from 24 US areas. Clinical history reported by participants formed the basis on which cohorts were assigned. The TCR was taken from a woman aged 60-70 years who had recovered from COVID-19. The sequencing input was PBMCs or T cells enriched from blood (not recorded which).

CDR3 DNA: TGTGCCACCGCGAGGAGACTAGAAGAGACCCAGTACTTC. Translation gives CATARRLEETQYF. The chain links TRBV27 to TRBJ2-5; a possible D gene is TRBD2 (6 bases). CDR1 MNHEY and CDR2 SMNVEV come from the germline V gene (reference sequence). Trimming cost V 10 bases and J 3 bases, with 15 bases left between them. The CDR3 totals 13 residues.